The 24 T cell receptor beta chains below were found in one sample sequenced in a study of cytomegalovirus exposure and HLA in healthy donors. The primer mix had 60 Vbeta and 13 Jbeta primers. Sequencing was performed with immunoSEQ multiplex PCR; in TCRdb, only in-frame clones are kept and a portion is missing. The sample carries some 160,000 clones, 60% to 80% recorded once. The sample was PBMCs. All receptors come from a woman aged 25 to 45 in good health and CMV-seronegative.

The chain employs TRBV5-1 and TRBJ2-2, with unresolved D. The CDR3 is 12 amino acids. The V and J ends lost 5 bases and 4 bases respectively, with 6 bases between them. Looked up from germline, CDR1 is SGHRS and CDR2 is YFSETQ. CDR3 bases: TGCGCCAGCAGACCGAGCACCGGGGAGCTGTTTTTT. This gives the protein CASRPSTGELFF.

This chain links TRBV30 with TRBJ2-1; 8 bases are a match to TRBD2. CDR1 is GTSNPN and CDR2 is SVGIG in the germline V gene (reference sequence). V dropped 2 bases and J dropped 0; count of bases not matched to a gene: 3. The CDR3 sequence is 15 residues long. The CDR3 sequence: CAWSFAGGSYNEQFF. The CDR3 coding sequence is TGTGCCTGGAGTTTTGCGGGGGGCTCCTACAATGAGCAGTTCTTC.

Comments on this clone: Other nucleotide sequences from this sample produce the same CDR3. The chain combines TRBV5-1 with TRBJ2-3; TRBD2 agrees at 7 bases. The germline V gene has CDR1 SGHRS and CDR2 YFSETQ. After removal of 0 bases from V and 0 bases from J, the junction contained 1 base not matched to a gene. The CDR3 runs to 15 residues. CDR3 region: CASSLVGGSTDTQYF. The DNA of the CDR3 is TGCGCCAGCAGCTTGGTGGGGGGGAGCACAGATACGCAGTATTTT.

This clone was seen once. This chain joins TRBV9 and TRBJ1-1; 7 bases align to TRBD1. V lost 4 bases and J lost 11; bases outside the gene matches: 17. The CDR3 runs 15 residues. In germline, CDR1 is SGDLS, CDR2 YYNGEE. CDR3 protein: CASSPRQGDFTRAFF. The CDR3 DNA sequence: TGTGCCAGCAGCCCCCGACAGGGTGACTTTACGAGGGCTTTCTTT.

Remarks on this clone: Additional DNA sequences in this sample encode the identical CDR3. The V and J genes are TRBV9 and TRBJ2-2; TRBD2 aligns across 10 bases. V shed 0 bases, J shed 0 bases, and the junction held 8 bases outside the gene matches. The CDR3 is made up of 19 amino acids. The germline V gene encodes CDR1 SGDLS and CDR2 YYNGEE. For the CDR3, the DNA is TGTGCCAGCAGCGTAGTGGGTAGCGGGGGGTTTTCGAACACCGGGGAGCTGTTTTTT. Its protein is CASSVVGSGGFSNTGELFF. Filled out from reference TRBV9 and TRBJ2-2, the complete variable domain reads DSGVTQTPKHLITATGQRVTLRCSPRSGDLSVYWYQQSLDQGLQFLIQYYNGEERAKGNILERFSAQQFPDLHSELNLSSLELGDSALYFCASSVVGSGGFSNTGELFFGEGSRLTVL.

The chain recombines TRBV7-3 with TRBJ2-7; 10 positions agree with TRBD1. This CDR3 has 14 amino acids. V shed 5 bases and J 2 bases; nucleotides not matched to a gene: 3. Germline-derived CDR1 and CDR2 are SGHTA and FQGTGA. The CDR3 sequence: CASSQGQGPYEQYF. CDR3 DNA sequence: TGTGCCAGCAGCCAGGGACAGGGGCCCTACGAGCAGTACTTC.

The CDR3 here is CAAGGVEVETQYF. The CDR3 region has the DNA TGTGCAGCCGGGGGAGTAGAGGTCGAGACCCAGTACTTC. V gene TRBV7-6 combines with J gene TRBJ2-5, with D perhaps matching TRBD2 (6 bases). Germline CDR1 and CDR2: SGHVS and FNYEAQ. This CDR3 spans 13 amino acids.

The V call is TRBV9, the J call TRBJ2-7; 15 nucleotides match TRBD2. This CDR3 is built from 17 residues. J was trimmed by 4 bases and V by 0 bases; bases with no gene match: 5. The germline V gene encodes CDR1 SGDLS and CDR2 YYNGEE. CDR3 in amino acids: CASSVGMGLAGGYEQYF. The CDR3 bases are TGTGCCAGCAGCGTAGGAATGGGACTAGCGGGGGGTTACGAGCAGTACTTC.

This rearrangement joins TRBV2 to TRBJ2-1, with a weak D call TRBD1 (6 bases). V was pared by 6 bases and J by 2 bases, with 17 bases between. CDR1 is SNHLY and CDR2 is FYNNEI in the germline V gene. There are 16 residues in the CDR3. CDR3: CASSPPRTVTYNEQFF. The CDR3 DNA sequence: TGTGCCAGCAGCCCTCCCAGGACAGTCACCTACAATGAGCAGTTCTTC.

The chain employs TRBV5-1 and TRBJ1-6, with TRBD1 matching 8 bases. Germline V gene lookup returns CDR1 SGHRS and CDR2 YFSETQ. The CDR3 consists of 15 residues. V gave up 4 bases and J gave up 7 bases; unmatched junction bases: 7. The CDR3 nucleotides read TGCGCCAGCAGCCGGACAGGGCAGTGGAATTCACCCCTCCACTTT. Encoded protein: CASSRTGQWNSPLHF.

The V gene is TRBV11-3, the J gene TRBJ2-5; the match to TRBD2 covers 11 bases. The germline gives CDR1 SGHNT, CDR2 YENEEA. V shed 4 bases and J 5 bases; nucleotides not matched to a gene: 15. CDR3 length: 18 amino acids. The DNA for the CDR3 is TGTGCCAGCAGCTCCGGGACACCTGGACTAGCGGGTAGGGAGACCCAGTACTTC. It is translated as CASSSGTPGLAGRETQYF.

The CDR3 DNA reads as TGCAGCGTTTGGGGGGGCGTCACAGATACGCAGTATTTT. Its translation is CSVWGGVTDTQYF. V is TRBV29-1 and J is TRBJ2-3; possible D gene TRBD2, 7 bases. The CDR3 extends over 13 amino acids. CDR1 SQVTM and CDR2 ANQGSEA come from the germline V gene. Trimming cost V 5 bases and J 2 bases, with 11 bases left between them.

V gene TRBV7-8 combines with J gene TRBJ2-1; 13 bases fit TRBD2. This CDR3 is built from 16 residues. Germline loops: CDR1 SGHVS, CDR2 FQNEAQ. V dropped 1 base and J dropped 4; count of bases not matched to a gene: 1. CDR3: CASSLETSGGYNEQFF. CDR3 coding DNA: TGTGCCAGCAGCTTAGAGACTAGCGGGGGGTACAATGAGCAGTTCTTC.

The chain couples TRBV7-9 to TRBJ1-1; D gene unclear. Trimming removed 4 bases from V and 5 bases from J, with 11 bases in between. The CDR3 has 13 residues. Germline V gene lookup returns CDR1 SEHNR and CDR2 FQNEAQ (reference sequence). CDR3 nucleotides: TGTGCCAGCAGCTATGTAGTTCGGACTGAAGCTTTCTTT. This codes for CASSYVVRTEAFF.

CDR3 amino acids: CASSLGQGLTDTQYF. For the CDR3, the DNA is TGTGCCAGCAGCTTGGGGCAGGGGCTCACAGATACGCAGTATTTT. The chain recombines TRBV5-8 with TRBJ2-3, with a weak D call TRBD1 (6 bases). Germline values: CDR1 SGHTS, CDR2 YDEGEE. The CDR3 totals 15 residues. V lost 0 bases and J 2 bases, leaving 10 bases between the germline ends. The full variable domain, its missing parts supplied by reference TRBV5-8 and TRBJ2-3, is EAGVTQSPTHLIKTRGQQATLRCSPISGHTSVYWYQQALGLGLQFLLWYDEGEERNRGNFPPRFSGRQFPNYSSELNVNALELEDSALYLCASSLGQGLTDTQYFGPGTRLTVL.

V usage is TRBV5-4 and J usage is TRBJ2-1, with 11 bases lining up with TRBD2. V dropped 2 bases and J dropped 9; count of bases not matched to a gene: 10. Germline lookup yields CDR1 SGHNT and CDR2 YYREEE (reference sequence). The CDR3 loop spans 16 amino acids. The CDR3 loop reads CASSFLGLAGQVEQFF. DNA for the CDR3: TGTGCCAGCAGCTTCTTAGGACTAGCGGGTCAGGTTGAGCAGTTCTTC. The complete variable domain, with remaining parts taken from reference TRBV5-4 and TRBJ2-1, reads ETGVTQSPTHLIKTRGQQVTLRCSSQSGHNTVSWYQQALGQGPQFIFQYYREEENGRGNFPPRFSGLQFPNYSSELNVNALELDDSALYLCASSFLGLAGQVEQFFGPGTRLTVL.

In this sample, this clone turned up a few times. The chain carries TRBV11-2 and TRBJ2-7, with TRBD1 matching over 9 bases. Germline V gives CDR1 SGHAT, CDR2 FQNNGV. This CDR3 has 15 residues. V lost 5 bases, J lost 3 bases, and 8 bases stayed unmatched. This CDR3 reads CASSNPGTGRYEQYF. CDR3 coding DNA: TGTGCCAGCAGCAACCCAGGGACAGGGCGCTACGAGCAGTACTTC.

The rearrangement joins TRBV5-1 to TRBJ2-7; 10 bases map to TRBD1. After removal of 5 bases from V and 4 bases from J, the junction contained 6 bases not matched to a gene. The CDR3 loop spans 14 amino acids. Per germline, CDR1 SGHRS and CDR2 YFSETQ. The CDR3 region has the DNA TGCGCCAGCAGTCCCGGACAGGGGGGATACGAGCAGTACTTC. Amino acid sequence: CASSPGQGGYEQYF.

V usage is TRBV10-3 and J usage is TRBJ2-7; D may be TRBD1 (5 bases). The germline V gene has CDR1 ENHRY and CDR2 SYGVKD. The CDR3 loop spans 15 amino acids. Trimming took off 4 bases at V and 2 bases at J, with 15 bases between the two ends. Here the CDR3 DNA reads TGTGCCATCAGTGGGAGTAGGGGAACCCCCTACGAGCAGTACTTC. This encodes CAISGSRGTPYEQYF.

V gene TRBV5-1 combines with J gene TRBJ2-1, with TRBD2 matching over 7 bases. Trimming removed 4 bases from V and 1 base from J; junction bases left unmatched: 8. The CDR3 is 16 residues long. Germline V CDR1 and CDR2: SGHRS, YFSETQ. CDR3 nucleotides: TGCGCCAGCAGCCTTTTAGCGGGCTCGTCCTACAATGAGCAGTTCTTC. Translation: CASSLLAGSSYNEQFF.

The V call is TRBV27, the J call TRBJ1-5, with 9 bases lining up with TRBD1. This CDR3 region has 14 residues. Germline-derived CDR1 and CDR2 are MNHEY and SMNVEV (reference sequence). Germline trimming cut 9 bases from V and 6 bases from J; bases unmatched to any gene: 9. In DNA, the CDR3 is TGTGCCAGTAGGGGACAGGGTCCGGGTCAGCCCCAGCATTTT. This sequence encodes CASRGQGPGQPQHF.

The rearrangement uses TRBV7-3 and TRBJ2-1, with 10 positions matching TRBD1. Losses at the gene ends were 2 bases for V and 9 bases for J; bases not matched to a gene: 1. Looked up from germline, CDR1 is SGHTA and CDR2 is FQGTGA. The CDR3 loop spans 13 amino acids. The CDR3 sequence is CASSLGTGVEQFF. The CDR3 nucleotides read TGTGCCAGCAGCTTAGGGACAGGGGTTGAGCAGTTCTTC.

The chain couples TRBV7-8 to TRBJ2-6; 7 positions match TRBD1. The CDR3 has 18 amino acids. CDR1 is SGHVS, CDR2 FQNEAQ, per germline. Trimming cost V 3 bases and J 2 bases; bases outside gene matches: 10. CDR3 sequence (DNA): TGTGCCAGCAGCTTTGGGCAGGGGGTGGGAGCTGGGGCCAACGTCCTGACTTTC. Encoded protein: CASSFGQGVGAGANVLTF.

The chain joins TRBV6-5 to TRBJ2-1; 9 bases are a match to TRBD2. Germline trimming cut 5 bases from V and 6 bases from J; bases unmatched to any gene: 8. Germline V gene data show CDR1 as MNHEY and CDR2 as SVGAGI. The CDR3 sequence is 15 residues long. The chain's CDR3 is CASSSGGPSLNEQFF. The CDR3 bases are TGTGCCAGCAGTAGCGGGGGGCCCTCACTCAATGAGCAGTTCTTC.